This T cell receptor (beta chain) was identified during a study of a mutant IDH1 vaccine in newly diagnosed glioma. About the research overall: Following radiotherapy alone, or alongside temozolomide cycles, vaccination was started after an interval of 4-6 weeks. Most had both radiotherapy and temozolomide beforehand; others had only one.

The time point denotes: week 35, safety follow-up. Doses comprised 300 ug of mutant IDH1 20-mer peptide each, plus topical imiquimod. Across weeks 1, 3, 5, 7, 11, 15, 19 and 23, patients received a vaccination each time, eight in all. Comment on this clone: The antigen remains unidentified.

Germline CDR1 reads SGDLS; CDR2 reads YYNGEE. The CDR3 runs 16 residues. V lost 0 bases and J 1 base, leaving 11 bases between the germline ends. Measured with immunoSEQ multiplex PCR; TCRdb has only the in-frame clones, and not every one. This table has over 40,000 clones, 80% to 85% appearing once. This clonotype was obtained from a woman between 35 and 50 years old with glioma. Some clones in this sample may be carry-over from other donors' samples. The sample consisted of PBMCs, taken from a glioma patient whose treatment included an IDH1 peptide vaccine. This chain connects TRBV9 to TRBJ2-1, with D perhaps TRBD1 (6 bases). CDR3 sequence reads: CASSVAGTMSYNEQFF. Here the CDR3 DNA reads TGTGCCAGCAGCGTAGCCGGGACAATGTCCTACAATGAGCAGTTCTTC.